The rows below give T cell receptor beta chains drawn from one sample of a study of OX40 agonist ivuxolimab in advanced cancers. TCRdb's table, derived via immunoSEQ multiplex PCR, lists solely in-frame clones and lacks some. The data contain about 110,000 clones, around 90% of them singletons. The sequences come from CD4+ or CD8+ T cells sorted from blood, collected in a trial of the OX40 agonist ivuxolimab. The receptors were sampled from an adult with an advanced solid tumor such as melanoma, head and neck, liver or kidney cancer. CDR3s include the opening cysteine and the closing phenylalanine or tryptophan. Fields, in order: CDR3 protein, V gene.

CDR3: CASSDPGLAADTQYF; V: TRBV28
CDR3: CASSFQTGTLTNEQFF; V: TRBV5-1
CDR3: CASSYNLYGTQYF; V: TRBV2
CDR3: CAQTQAGINEKLFF; V: TRBV30
CDR3: CATSAGGDYGYTF; V: TRBV18
CDR3: CASSLSLDIQETQYF; V: TRBV9
CDR3: CASSRGQGSLLRANVLTF; V: TRBV27
CDR3: CASSESRTSGGTDTQYF; V: TRBV19
CDR3: CASKRTGRTYEQYF; V: TRBV19
CDR3: CASSQEGQGGSEAFF; V: TRBV4-1
CDR3: CASSVSDRTGELFF; V: TRBV19
CDR3: CASSLSGEGTDTQYF; V: TRBV5-1
CDR3: CASSSPRAGGNEKLFF; V: TRBV6-5
CDR3: CASSRGRVAYEQYF; V: TRBV18
CDR3: CSVEGGGGQGRHEQYF; V: TRBV29-1
CDR3: CATGLGGSSYEQYF; V: TRBV2
CDR3: CASSLLSEQYF; V: TRBV14
CDR3: CASSPSSDRENTEAFF; V: TRBV18
CDR3: CASSPVGPNTGELFF; V: TRBV18
CDR3: CASSEFLSGAGNTGELFF; V: TRBV6-1
CDR3: CASSPKAQIHGYTF; V: TRBV18
CDR3: CASSKGREAFF; V: TRBV10-1
CDR3: CASSQREVGNTEAFF; V: TRBV16